This T cell receptor (beta chain) was identified during a study of T cell repertoires in cytomegalovirus infection. On the study more broadly: In the study, CMV epitopes included recently identified HLA-C-restricted and well-studied HLA-B-restricted ones. Evidence of both CMV infection and a matching HLA type came from public TCR beta signatures.

To note about this clonotype: What it binds is not known.

CDR3 length equals 16 residues. Germline V gene sequence: CDR1 SGHNT, CDR2 YENEEA. V dropped 5 bases and J dropped 1 base, with 17 bases sitting between them. From the reads, TCRdb called clonotypes with MiXCR, one entry per CDR3 protein. Here the sample spans some 800,000 distinct CDR3 sequences, about 30% being singletons. Points from the study as a whole: Adding up the frequency of public TCR beta families identified people who carried CMV plus the relevant HLA. CMV-specific TCR beta clonotypes restricted by HLA-C dominated the ex vivo response.

This receptor was taken from a human donor in good health (CMV status not recorded). Some clones in this sample may be carry-over from other donors' samples. This sequence joins TRBV11-3 and TRBJ1-1, with D unresolved. The source was cultured CD8+ T cells from PBMCs, collected from culture after CMV antigen stimulation. Here the CDR3 reads CASSPRPGGSNTEAFF. The CDR3 nucleotides read TGTGCCAGCAGCCCCAGGCCAGGTGGGTCGAACACTGAAGCTTTCTTT.